These 31 T cell receptor beta chains share one sample of origin, sequenced in a study of T cell responses to AZD1222 COVID-19 vaccine. Produced via immunoSEQ multiplex PCR; TCRdb's table is partial and in-frame only. The sample has just under 95,000 clones; more than 75% are singletons. The specimen was peripheral blood, collected on day 0 of AZD1222 vaccination. The source of these receptors is an adult in good health.

The chain has TRBV4-2 and TRBJ1-2; TRBD1 is a possible D gene (5 bases). Looked up from germline, CDR1 is LGHNA and CDR2 is YNFKEQ. The V and J ends lost 0 bases and 3 bases respectively, with 17 bases between them. CDR3 size: 17 residues. The CDR3 DNA reads as TGTGCCAGCAGCCAAGATTGGACACCTGGTATCTACTATGGCTACACCTTC. Amino acids: CASSQDWTPGIYYGYTF.

This chain connects TRBV28 to TRBJ2-2; the match to TRBD1 covers 12 bases. CDR3 size: 14 residues. CDR1 MDHEN and CDR2 SYDVKM come from the germline V gene. J gave up 7 bases and V 9 bases, and 6 bases lay outside the gene matches. The CDR3 is CASRDRGRSGELFF. In DNA, the CDR3 is TGTGCCAGTAGGGACAGGGGGCGAAGCGGGGAGCTGTTTTTT.

The chain has TRBV15 and TRBJ2-7; D remains ambiguous. Trimming left V 1 base short and J 6 bases short, with 19 bases between. The CDR3 spans 16 residues. CDR1 and CDR2 (germline): LNHNV, YYDKDF (reference sequence). CDR3 amino acids: CATSRANQPPGSEQYF. Written as DNA, the CDR3 is TGTGCCACCAGCAGAGCGAATCAACCCCCGGGTTCCGAGCAGTACTTC.

This clone was counted between two and nine times. This chain joins TRBV28 and TRBJ2-3, with D perhaps TRBD2 (5 bases). This CDR3 spans 15 amino acids. The V gene lost 6 bases and the J gene lost 0 bases, with 13 bases spanning the gap. The V gene's germline CDR1 is MDHEN and CDR2 SYDVKM. The CDR3 loop is CASRRPGTSTDTQYF. DNA for the CDR3: TGTGCCAGCAGACGACCGGGAACAAGCACAGATACGCAGTATTTT. Based on the CDR3 plus reference TRBV28 and TRBJ2-3, the full variable domain is DVKVTQSSRYLVKRTGEKVFLECVQDMDHENMFWYRQDPGLGLRLIYFSYDVKMKEKGDIPEGYSVSREKKERFSLILESASTNQTSMYLCASRRPGTSTDTQYFGPGTRLTVL.

The genes are TRBV6-5 and TRBJ1-4, with D uncertain. Germline V gives CDR1 MNHEY, CDR2 SVGAGI. The CDR3 has 14 residues. The V end lost 4 bases, the J end lost 8 bases, and 14 bases lay between the germline ends. The CDR3 sequence is CASSSVTRREKLFF. In DNA form, the CDR3 reads TGTGCCAGCAGTTCAGTGACACGGAGAGAAAAACTGTTTTTT.

Only a few counts were recorded for this clone. The chain has TRBV2 and TRBJ2-7; D perhaps matches TRBD1 (5 bases). Trimming removed 4 bases from V and 6 bases from J, with 13 bases in between. The CDR3 is 13 amino acids. In germline, CDR1 is SNHLY, CDR2 FYNNEI. The CDR3 sequence: CASSVQGRGEQYF. The CDR3 DNA reads TGTGCCAGCAGTGTCCAGGGTAGGGGCGAGCAGTACTTC.

The chain uses TRBV14 and TRBJ1-2; D uncertain. Germline values: CDR1 SGHDN, CDR2 FVKESK. This CDR3 region has 12 residues. The V gene lost 1 base and the J gene lost 7 bases, with 7 bases spanning the gap. CDR3 amino acids: CASSQVVGGYTF. CDR3 bases: TGTGCCAGCAGCCAAGTTGTGGGTGGCTACACCTTC.

This chain links TRBV6-2 or TRBV6-3 with TRBJ1-4; no reliable D call. There are 12 residues in the CDR3. Trimming shortened V by 4 bases and J by 13 bases, and 13 bases separated the two germline ends. CDR1 MNHEY and CDR2 SVGEGT come from the germline V gene. The CDR3 region is CASSSPILGLFF. CDR3 DNA sequence: TGTGCCAGCAGTTCACCTATCCTAGGACTGTTTTTT.

This clone has a single count. The genes are TRBV6-5 and TRBJ1-1, with D tentatively TRBD1 (6 bases). Trimming cost V 5 bases and J 3 bases, with 10 bases left between them. Germline V gives CDR1 MNHEY, CDR2 SVGAGI. The CDR3 has 13 amino acids. CDR3 region: CASSRGGYTEAFF. CDR3 bases: TGTGCCAGCAGTCGTGGGGGCTACACTGAAGCTTTCTTT.

The CDR3 sequence: CASSLGGILVTDTQYF. The CDR3 DNA is TGTGCCAGTAGTCTCGGGGGGATTCTCGTCACAGATACGCAGTATTTT. The chain carries TRBV19 and TRBJ2-3; 7 bases are shared with TRBD2. Germline trimming cut 5 bases from V and 2 bases from J; bases unmatched to any gene: 10. Germline lookup yields CDR1 LNHDA and CDR2 SQIVND (reference sequence). This CDR3 spans 16 amino acids.

This clone was detected only a few times. This rearrangement joins TRBV12-1 to TRBJ1-3. TRBV12-1 is shown as a pseudogene. The CDR3 runs to 11 residues. This CDR3 reads CASSHPNTIYF. The CDR3 DNA reads as TGTGCCAGCAGCCATCCGAACACCATATATTTT.

The chain employs TRBV7-9 and TRBJ1-2; tentative D call: TRBD1 (6 bases). The CDR3 has 11 residues. Trimming cost V 6 bases and J 7 bases, with 9 bases left between them. CDR1 and CDR2 (germline): SEHNR, FQNEAQ (reference sequence). CDR3 in DNA: TGTGCCAGCAGTCGGACAGCTGGCTACACCTTC. As protein: CASSRTAGYTF.

The chain links TRBV6-5 to TRBJ1-4, with D uncertain. The germline V gene encodes CDR1 MNHEY and CDR2 SVGAGI. This CDR3 spans 13 amino acids. Trimming pared 4 bases from V and 5 bases from J, leaving 8 bases between. CDR3 DNA: TGTGCCAGCAGTTTGGTTAAAAATGAAAAACTGTTTTTT. Its translation: CASSLVKNEKLFF.

The CDR3 sequence is CASSPDTGNYGYTF. CDR3 DNA: TGTGCCAGCAGCCCCGACACAGGGAACTATGGCTACACCTTC. The rearrangement uses TRBV5-4 and TRBJ1-2, with TRBD1 as a possible D gene (6 bases). The ends were cut back, 4 bases at V and 2 bases at J, with 12 bases in the middle. CDR3 length equals 14 residues. Germline values: CDR1 SGHNT, CDR2 YYREEE (reference sequence).

V and J are TRBV5-6 and TRBJ2-5; 10 nucleotides line up with TRBD2. With 5 bases clipped from V and 2 bases from J, the junction kept 3 bases outside the gene matches. The CDR3 sequence is 14 residues long. CDR1 and CDR2 from the germline V gene are SGHDT and YYEEEE. CDR3 sequence reads: CASSISGGQETQYF. CDR3 bases: TGTGCCAGCAGTATTAGCGGGGGGCAAGAGACCCAGTACTTC. Combining the CDR3 with reference TRBV5-6 and TRBJ2-5 gives the whole variable domain DAGVTQSPTHLIKTRGQQVTLRCSPKSGHDTVSWYQQALGQGPQFIFQYYEEEERQRGNFPDRFSGHQFPNYSSELNVNALLLGDSALYLCASSISGGQETQYFGPGTRLLVL.

The chain uses TRBV5-1 and TRBJ2-5, with unresolved D. The CDR3 length is 11 residues. V lost 5 bases and J lost 4, with 6 bases in between. Germline CDR1 is SGHRS and CDR2 is YFSETQ. The CDR3 protein is CASSGTETQYF. The CDR3 nucleotides read TGCGCCAGCAGTGGCACAGAGACCCAGTACTTC.

This chain uses TRBV14 with TRBJ2-3; 13 nucleotides align to TRBD2. This CDR3 comprises 16 residues. J lost 4 bases, V lost 2 bases, and 3 bases had no gene match. Germline lookup yields CDR1 SGHDN and CDR2 FVKESK. The CDR3 DNA reads TGTGCCAGCAGCCAACAACTAGCGGGGGGGCCAGATACGCAGTATTTT. Translated, it gives CASSQQLAGGPDTQYF. The full variable domain, its missing parts supplied by reference TRBV14 and TRBJ2-3, is EAGVTQFPSHSVIEKGQTVTLRCDPISGHDNLYWYRRVMGKEIKFLLHFVKESKQDESGMPNNRFLAERTGGTYSTLKVQPAELEDSGVYFCASSQQLAGGPDTQYFGPGTRLTVL.

The V and J genes are TRBV4-1 and TRBJ2-7, with TRBD2 as a possible D gene (7 bases). Trimming removed 0 bases at V and 4 bases at J, with 16 bases between. The CDR3 consists of 16 residues. Germline CDR1 reads MGHRA; CDR2 reads YSYEKL. The CDR3 loop reads CASSQEKWGGKYEQYF. The CDR3 nucleotides read TGCGCCAGCAGCCAAGAGAAATGGGGGGGCAAGTACGAGCAGTACTTC.

J is TRBJ1-4 and V is TRBV24-1, with D maybe TRBD1 (6 bases). Germline V gives CDR1 KGHDR, CDR2 SFDVKD. The CDR3 has 13 amino acids. V lost 9 bases to trimming and J lost 8 bases, with 15 bases between them. CDR3 protein: CATRPGAWEKLFF. The CDR3 DNA follows: TGTGCCACCCGACCGGGGGCCTGGGAAAAACTGTTTTTT.

This sequence joins TRBV7-2 and TRBJ1-1; no clear D gene. The CDR3 consists of 13 residues. Deletions cut 5 bases from V and 11 bases from J, with 18 bases between. The germline V gene has CDR1 SGHTA and CDR2 FQGNSA. The CDR3: CASSNRLGPVAFF. The CDR3 region has the DNA TGTGCCAGCAGCAACCGCCTCGGCCCCGTGGCTTTCTTT.

The chain combines TRBV12-3 or TRBV12-4 with TRBJ1-4; TRBD1 matches 7 bases. The ends lost 6 bases at V and 7 bases at J; junction bases unmatched: 2. The CDR3 contains 12 residues. CDR3 in amino acids: CASRAGGEKLFF. CDR3 DNA sequence: TGTGCCAGCAGGGCAGGGGGTGAAAAACTGTTTTTT.

The V and J genes are TRBV4-3 and TRBJ2-3, with 9 positions matching TRBD2. The CDR3 totals 18 residues. Trimming at V came to 1 base and at J to 5 bases, leaving 13 bases not matched to a gene. Germline V gives CDR1 LGHNA, CDR2 YSLEER. CDR3 in DNA: TGCGCCAGCAGCCAAGTTTTCGCGGGGGGGCTGTATGGAGATACGCAGTATTTT. Its translation is CASSQVFAGGLYGDTQYF.

The rearrangement links TRBV11-2 to TRBJ2-4; the match to TRBD2 covers 8 bases. CDR1 and CDR2 (germline): SGHAT, FQNNGV. After removal of 1 base from V and 6 bases from J, the junction contained 5 bases not matched to a gene. This CDR3 spans 15 amino acids. This CDR3 is CASSLAGGLGNIQYF. For the CDR3, the DNA is TGTGCCAGCAGCTTAGCGGGGGGGCTCGGAAACATTCAGTACTTC. Looking up the rest from reference TRBV11-2 and TRBJ2-4 gives the full variable domain: EAGVAQSPRYKIIEKRQSVAFWCNPISGHATLYWYQQILGQGPKLLIQFQNNGVVDDSQLPKDRFSAERLKGVDSTLKIQPAKLEDSAVYLCASSLAGGLGNIQYFGAGTRLSVL.

The CDR3 DNA is TGTGCCACCAGTGGGAGCGGGGGGGCCTACAATGAGCAGTTCTTC. Translated: CATSGSGGAYNEQFF. The chain joins TRBV24-1 to TRBJ2-1, with 10 bases fitting TRBD2. V lost 5 bases, J lost 2 bases, and 2 bases stayed unmatched. CDR3 length: 15 amino acids. CDR1 KGHDR and CDR2 SFDVKD come from the germline V gene.

This chain's CDR3 is CASSLGPQGYEQYF. CDR3 bases: TGTGCCAGCAGCTTAGGACCCCAAGGCTACGAGCAGTACTTC. This rearrangement joins TRBV7-9 to TRBJ2-7; D ambiguous. This CDR3 is 14 amino acids long. Germline lookup yields CDR1 SEHNR and CDR2 FQNEAQ (reference sequence). Between the trimmed V and J ends, which lost 1 base and 3 bases, there was a span of 10 bases.

The chain uses TRBV4-2 and TRBJ1-4, with 9 nucleotides matching TRBD1. This CDR3 region has 15 residues. J was trimmed by 8 bases and V by 0 bases; bases with no gene match: 4. Germline-derived CDR1 and CDR2 are LGHNA and YNFKEQ. This CDR3 reads CASSQEVQGAEKLFF. DNA for the CDR3: TGTGCCAGCAGCCAAGAGGTACAGGGGGCGGAAAAACTGTTTTTT.

This clone was counted only a few times. This chain uses TRBV27 with TRBJ1-5, with D perhaps TRBD1 (5 bases). Germline CDR1 reads MNHEY; CDR2 reads SMNVEV (reference sequence). V was pared by 5 bases and J by 4 bases, with 18 bases between. The CDR3 is 16 residues long. CDR3 in DNA: TGTGCCAGCAGTCCGAGCAGCTCGGGGGTAAATCAGCCCCAGCATTTT. Translation: CASSPSSSGVNQPQHF.

This clone was seen a single time. The V gene is TRBV6-5, the J gene TRBJ1-6; maybe TRBD1 (5 bases). The CDR3 is 16 amino acids. Trimming took off 3 bases at V and 3 bases at J, with 12 bases between the two ends. In germline, CDR1 is MNHEY, CDR2 SVGAGI. The CDR3: CASSYSGGGYNSPLHF. In DNA form, the CDR3 reads TGTGCCAGCAGTTATTCGGGGGGTGGCTATAATTCACCCCTCCACTTT.

The chain joins TRBV10-3 to TRBJ1-5, with 7 bases lining up with TRBD1. In germline, CDR1 is ENHRY, CDR2 SYGVKD. The ends lost 10 bases at V and 7 bases at J; junction bases unmatched: 7. The CDR3 has 12 residues. This CDR3 is CATSGGMQPQHF. The DNA of the CDR3 is TGTGCCACCTCAGGGGGGATGCAGCCCCAGCATTTT.

The chain joins TRBV6-5 to TRBJ1-3; tentative D call: TRBD1 (5 bases). Trimming removed 2 bases at V and 7 bases at J, with 18 bases between. The CDR3 totals 16 residues. The germline CDR1 and CDR2 sequences are MNHEY and SVGAGI. The CDR3 nucleotides are TGTGCCAGCAGTTACGGAATAGGGACTGCCGGGAACACCATATATTTT. Its translation: CASSYGIGTAGNTIYF.

This clone was seen a few times. This chain links TRBV14 with TRBJ1-5; 7 bases agree with TRBD1. In germline, CDR1 is SGHDN, CDR2 FVKESK. The CDR3 contains 16 residues. V shed 4 bases and J 5 bases; nucleotides not matched to a gene: 11. In DNA form, the CDR3 reads TGTGCCAGCAGCCCAGGGGGGCCCCCCTTTGATCAGCCCCAGCATTTT. Amino acid sequence: CASSPGGPPFDQPQHF.